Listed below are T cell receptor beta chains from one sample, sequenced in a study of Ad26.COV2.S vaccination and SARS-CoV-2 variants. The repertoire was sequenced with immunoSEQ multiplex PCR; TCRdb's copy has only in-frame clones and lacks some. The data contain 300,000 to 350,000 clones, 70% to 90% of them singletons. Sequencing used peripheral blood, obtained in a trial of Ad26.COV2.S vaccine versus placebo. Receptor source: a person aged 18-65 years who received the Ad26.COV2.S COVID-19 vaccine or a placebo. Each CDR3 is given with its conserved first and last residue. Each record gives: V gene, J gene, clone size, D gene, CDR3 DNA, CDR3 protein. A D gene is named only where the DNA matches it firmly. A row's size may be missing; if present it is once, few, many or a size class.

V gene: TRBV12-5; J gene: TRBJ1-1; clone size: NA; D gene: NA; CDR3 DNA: TGTGCTAGTGGGTTCCCGGGTTCGGAGGCTTTCTTT; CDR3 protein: CASGFPGSEAFF
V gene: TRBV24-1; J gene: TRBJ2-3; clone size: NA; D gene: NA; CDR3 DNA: TGTGCCACCAGGACTATTAGCACAGATACGCAGTATTTT; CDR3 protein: CATRTISTDTQYF
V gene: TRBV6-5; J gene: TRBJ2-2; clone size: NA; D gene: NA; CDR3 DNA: TGTGCCAGCAGTTACGAGGACGGTCTGTTTTTT; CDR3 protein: CASSYEDGLFF
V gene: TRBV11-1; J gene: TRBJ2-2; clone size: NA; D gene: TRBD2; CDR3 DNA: TGTGCCAGCAGCTTAGCTGGGCGGGGGGGCTTTCCCGGGGAGCTGTTTTTT; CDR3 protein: CASSLAGRGGFPGELFF
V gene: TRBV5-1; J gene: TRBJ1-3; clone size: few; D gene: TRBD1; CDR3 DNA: TGCGCCAGCAGCTCCAATGCCGGGACAGCCGGAAACACCATATATTTT; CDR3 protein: CASSSNAGTAGNTIYF
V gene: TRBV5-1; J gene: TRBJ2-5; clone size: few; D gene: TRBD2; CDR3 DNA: TGCGCCAGCAGCTTGGCCGAGCGGGCTAGCGGGTTATTAACGGGGGGAGAGACCCAGTACTTC; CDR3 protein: CASSLAERASGLLTGGETQYF
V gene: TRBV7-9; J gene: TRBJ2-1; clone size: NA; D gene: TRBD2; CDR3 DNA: TGTGCCAGCAGCTCGACCGCGACTAGCGGACTCCACAATGAGCAGTTCTTC; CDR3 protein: CASSSTATSGLHNEQFF
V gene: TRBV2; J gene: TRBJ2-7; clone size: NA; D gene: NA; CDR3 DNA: TGTGCCAGCAATTATGGCTACGAGCAGTACTTC; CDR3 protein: CASNYGYEQYF
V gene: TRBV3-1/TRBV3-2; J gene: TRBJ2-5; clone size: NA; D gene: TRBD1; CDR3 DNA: TGTGCCAGCAGCCGTTATACAGGGGGCAGGGAGACCCAGTACTTC; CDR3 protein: CASSRYTGGRETQYF
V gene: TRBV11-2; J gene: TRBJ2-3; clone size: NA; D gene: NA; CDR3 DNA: TGTGCCAGCAGCTTAGAATGGGGCTCCACAGATACGCAGTATTTT; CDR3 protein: CASSLEWGSTDTQYF
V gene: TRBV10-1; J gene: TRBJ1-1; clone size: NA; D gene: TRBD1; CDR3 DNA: TGCGCCAGCAGTGAGGAACCGGGACAGGGGTCGAACACTGAAGCTTTCTTT; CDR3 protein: CASSEEPGQGSNTEAFF
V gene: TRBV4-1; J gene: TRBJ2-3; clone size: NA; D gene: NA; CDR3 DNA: TGCGCCAGCAGCCAAGAGGAAAGCGGCCCCCATGCAGATACGCAGTATTTT; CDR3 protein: CASSQEESGPHADTQYF
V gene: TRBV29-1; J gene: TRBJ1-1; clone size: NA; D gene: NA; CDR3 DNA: TGCAGCGTTGTTAGCCCCGAACCAGAGAGGGCTCTGAACACTGAAGCTTTCTTT; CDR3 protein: CSVVSPEPERALNTEAFF
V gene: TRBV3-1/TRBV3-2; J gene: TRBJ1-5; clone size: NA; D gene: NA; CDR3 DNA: TGTGCCAGCAGCCAGGGACGGTATAGCAATCAGCCCCAGCATTTT; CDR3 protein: CASSQGRYSNQPQHF
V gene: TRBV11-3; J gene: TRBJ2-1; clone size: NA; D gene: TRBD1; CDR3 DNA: TGTGCCAGCAGCTTTGGACTCCGGGACAGGGAACATGAGCAGTTCTTC; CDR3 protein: CASSFGLRDREHEQFF
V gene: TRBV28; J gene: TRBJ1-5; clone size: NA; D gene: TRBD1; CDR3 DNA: TGTGCCAGCAGTCTAAGGGGACAGGGGAGGCATCAGCCCCAGCATTTT; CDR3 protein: CASSLRGQGRHQPQHF
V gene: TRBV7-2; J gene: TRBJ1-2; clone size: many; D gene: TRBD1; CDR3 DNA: TGTGCCAGCAGCCACCGCCGACAGGGTGCCTATGGCTACACCTTC; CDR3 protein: CASSHRRQGAYGYTF
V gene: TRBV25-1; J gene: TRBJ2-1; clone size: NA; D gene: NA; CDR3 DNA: TGTGCCAGCAGTCGACTAAATGAGCAGTTCTTC; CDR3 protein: CASSRLNEQFF
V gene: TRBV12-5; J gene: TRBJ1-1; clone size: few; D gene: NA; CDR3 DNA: TGTGCTAGTGGTTTGTTAACAGCTGAAGCTTTCTTT; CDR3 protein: CASGLLTAEAFF
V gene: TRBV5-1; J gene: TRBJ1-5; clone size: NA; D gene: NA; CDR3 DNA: TGCGCCAGCAGCTTGGATAGCAAACAGCCCCAGCATTTT; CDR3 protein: CASSLDSKQPQHF
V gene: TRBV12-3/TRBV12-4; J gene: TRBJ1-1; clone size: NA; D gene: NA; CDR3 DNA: TGTGCCAGCAGTTTAAGCGAGGAAGCTTTCTTT; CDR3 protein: CASSLSEEAFF
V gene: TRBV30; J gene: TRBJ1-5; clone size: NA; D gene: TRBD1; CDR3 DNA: TGTGCCTGGAACGACAGGGGGCTTGGCAATCAGCCCCAGCATTTT; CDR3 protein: CAWNDRGLGNQPQHF
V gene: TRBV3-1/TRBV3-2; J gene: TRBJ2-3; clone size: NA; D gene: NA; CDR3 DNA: TGTGCCAGCAGCTCACGGGGGATCTCCACAGATACGCAGTATTTT; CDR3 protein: CASSSRGISTDTQYF
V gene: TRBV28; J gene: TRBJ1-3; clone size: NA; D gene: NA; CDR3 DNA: TGTGCCAGCAGCGGCAGGAGTAACACCATATATTTT; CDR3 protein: CASSGRSNTIYF
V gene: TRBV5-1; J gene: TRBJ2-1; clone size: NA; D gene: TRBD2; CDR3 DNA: TGCGCCAGCAGCCAGGCCATAGCGGGTATTAACAATGAGCAGTTCTTC; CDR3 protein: CASSQAIAGINNEQFF
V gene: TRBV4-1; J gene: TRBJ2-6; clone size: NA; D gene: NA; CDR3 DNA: TGCGCCAGCAGCCCCTTGGGCTTCAACCCGTCTGGGGGCTTATCTGGGGCCAACGTCCTGACTTTC; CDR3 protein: CASSPLGFNPSGGLSGANVLTF
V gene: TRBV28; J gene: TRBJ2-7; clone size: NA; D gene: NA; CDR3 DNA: TGTGCCAGCAGTTTATTAGGTCAGTACGAGCAGTACTTC; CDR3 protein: CASSLLGQYEQYF
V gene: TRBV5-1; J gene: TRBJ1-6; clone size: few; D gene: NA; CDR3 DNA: TGCGCCAGCAGTTCCGGGACCCTAAATTCACCCCTCCACTTT; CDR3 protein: CASSSGTLNSPLHF
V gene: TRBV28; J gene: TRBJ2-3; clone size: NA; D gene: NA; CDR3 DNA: TGCGGGGCGGGGCAGGGCGGCACAGATACGCAGTATTTT; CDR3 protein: CGAGQGGTDTQYF
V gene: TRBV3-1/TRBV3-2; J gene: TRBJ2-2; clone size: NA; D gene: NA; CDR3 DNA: TGTGCCAGCAGCCAAAGCACCGGGGAGCTGTTTTTT; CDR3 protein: CASSQSTGELFF
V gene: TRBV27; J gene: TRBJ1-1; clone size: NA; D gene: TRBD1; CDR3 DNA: TGTGCCAGCAGTTCTCACCAGGACAGGGGGCTGGCTTTCTTT; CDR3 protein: CASSSHQDRGLAFF
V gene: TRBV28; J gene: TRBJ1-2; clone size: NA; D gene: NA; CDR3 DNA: TGTGCCAGCAGTTTTTCCGGAAACTATGGCTACACCTTC; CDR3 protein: CASSFSGNYGYTF
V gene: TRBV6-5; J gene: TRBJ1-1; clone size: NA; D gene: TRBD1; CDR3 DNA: TGTGCCAGCACCGGAGACAGGGTGAACACTGAAGCTTTCTTT; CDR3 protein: CASTGDRVNTEAFF
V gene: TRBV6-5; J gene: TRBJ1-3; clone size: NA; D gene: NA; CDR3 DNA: TGTGCCAGCAGCTACTGGGACTTCAGCTCTGGAAACACCATATATTTT; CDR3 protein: CASSYWDFSSGNTIYF
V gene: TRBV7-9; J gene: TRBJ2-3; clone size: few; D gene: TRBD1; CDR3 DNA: TGTGCCAGCAGCTTGGACAGGAGCACAGATACGCAGTATTTT; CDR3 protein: CASSLDRSTDTQYF
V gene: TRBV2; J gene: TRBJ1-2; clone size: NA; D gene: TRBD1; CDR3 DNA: TGTGCCAGCAGCGAACAGGGGCCGCGCTATGGCTACACCTTC; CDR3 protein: CASSEQGPRYGYTF
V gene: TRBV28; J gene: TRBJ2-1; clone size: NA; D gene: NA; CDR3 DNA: TGTGCCAGCAGTCCCCACAGGGTCGGTGAGCAGTTCTTC; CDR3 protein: CASSPHRVGEQFF
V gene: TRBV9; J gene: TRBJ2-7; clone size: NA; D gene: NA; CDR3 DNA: TGTGCCAGCAGCGTAGAAAGCTACGGTGCGGAGCAGTACTTC; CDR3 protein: CASSVESYGAEQYF
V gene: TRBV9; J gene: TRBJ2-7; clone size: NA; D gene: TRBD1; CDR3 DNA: TGTGCCAGCAGCGTGGGACAGGGGATCTCCTACGAGCAGTACTTC; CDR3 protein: CASSVGQGISYEQYF
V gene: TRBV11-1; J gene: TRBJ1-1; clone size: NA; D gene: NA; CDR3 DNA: TGTGCCAGCAGCCTGCGGTTCAGGGGCACTGAAGCTTTCTTT; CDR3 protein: CASSLRFRGTEAFF
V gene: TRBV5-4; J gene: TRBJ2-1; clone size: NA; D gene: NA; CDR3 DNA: TGTGCCAGCAGCTTAGGAAATAATCCCTACAATGAGCAGTTCTTC; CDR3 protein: CASSLGNNPYNEQFF
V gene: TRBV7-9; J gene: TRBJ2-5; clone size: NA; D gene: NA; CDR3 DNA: TGTGCCAGCAGCCACAGGTTGGGCGTTTTAGCGGAGACCCAGTACTTC; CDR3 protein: CASSHRLGVLAETQYF
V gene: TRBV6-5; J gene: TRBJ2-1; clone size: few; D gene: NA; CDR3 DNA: TGTGCCAGCAGTCCCACAGGGGGGGCCTACAATGAGCAGTTCTTC; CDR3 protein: CASSPTGGAYNEQFF
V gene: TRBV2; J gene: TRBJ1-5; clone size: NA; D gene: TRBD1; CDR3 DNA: TGTGCCAGCAGGGGGACAGGGGCCAATCAGCCCCAGCATTTT; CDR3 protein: CASRGTGANQPQHF
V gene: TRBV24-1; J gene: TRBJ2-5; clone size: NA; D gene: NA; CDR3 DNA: TGTGCCACCAGTGATTCAAACCAAGAGACCCAGTACTTC; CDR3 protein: CATSDSNQETQYF
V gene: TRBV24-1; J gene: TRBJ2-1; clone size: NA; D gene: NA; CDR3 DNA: TGTGCCACCAGTGAACCCGGACTGTACAATGAGCAGTTCTTC; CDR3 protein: CATSEPGLYNEQFF
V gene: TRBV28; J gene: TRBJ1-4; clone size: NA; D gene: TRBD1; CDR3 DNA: TGTGCCAGCAGTTGGACAGGAGGTACTGAAAAACTGTTTTTT; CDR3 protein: CASSWTGGTEKLFF
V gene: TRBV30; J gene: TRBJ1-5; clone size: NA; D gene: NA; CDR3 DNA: TGTGCCTGGGGGGAGGGTCAGCCCCAGCATTTT; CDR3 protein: CAWGEGQPQHF
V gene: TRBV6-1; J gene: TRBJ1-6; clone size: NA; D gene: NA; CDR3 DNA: TGTGCCAGCAGTGAAGTCCCCGAGGGGGTTTCACCCCTCCACTTT; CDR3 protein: CASSEVPEGVSPLHF
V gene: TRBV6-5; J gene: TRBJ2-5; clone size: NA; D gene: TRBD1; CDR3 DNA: TGTGCCAGCAGTTATGACAGGGTGTCTGGAGAGACCCAGTACTTC; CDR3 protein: CASSYDRVSGETQYF
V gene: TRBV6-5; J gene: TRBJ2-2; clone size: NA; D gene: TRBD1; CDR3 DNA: TGTGCCACCTCAGACAGGGCGGCCACCGGGGAGCTGTTTTTT; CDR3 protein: CATSDRAATGELFF
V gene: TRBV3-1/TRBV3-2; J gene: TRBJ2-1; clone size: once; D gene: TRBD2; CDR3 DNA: TGTGCCAGCAGCACCCATGAGGCGGGGGGGCCCAATGAGCAGTTCTTC; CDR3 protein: CASSTHEAGGPNEQFF